This TCR beta chain originates from a study of T cells after yellow fever vaccination. Regarding the study as a whole: The booster saw the reappearance of most primary-vaccination clones (approximately 97% CD4, roughly 87% CD8).

From germline, CDR1 is SGHRS and CDR2 YFSETQ. The CDR3 consists of 14 residues. The V end lost 5 bases, the J end lost 6 bases, and 18 bases lay between the germline ends. A single record per CDR3 protein comes from TCRdb applying MiXCR to the 5' RACE reads. The data contain 300,000 or so distinct CDR3 sequences, about 6.9% of them singletons. In regard to this clonotype: The antigen is unknown.

The rearrangement joins TRBV5-1 to TRBJ2-7, with TRBD2 as a possible D gene (6 bases). This TCR was sampled from a man between 18 and 35 years old who received the YFV17D yellow fever vaccine. The sample here was PBMCs, taken about 49 days after the first yellow fever vaccination. The CDR3 DNA is TGCGCCAGCAGTCCTCAGGGAGCCGGGGGCGAGCAGTACTTC. Translating gives CASSPQGAGGEQYF.